Below, 9 T cell receptor beta chains from the same sample are listed, as sequenced in a study of T cells after yellow fever vaccination. TCRdb reanalysed the 5' RACE reads using MiXCR and keeps one entry per CDR3 protein. This table has a few hundred thousand distinct CDR3 sequences, about 4% appearing once. The sample was PBMCs, taken 5 days after the yellow fever booster vaccination. Receptors originate from a man between 18 and 35 years old who received the YFV17D yellow fever vaccine.

The chain joins TRBV13 to TRBJ2-1; 8 positions agree with TRBD1. The CDR3 is made up of 14 amino acids. Germline V lookup: CDR1 PRHDT, CDR2 FYEKMQ (reference sequence). The J segment lost 6 bases and the V segment lost 3 bases, leaving 4 bases of the junction unmatched. CDR3 amino acids: CASSLKGQGNEQFF. In DNA, the CDR3 is TGTGCCAGCAGCTTGAAAGGACAGGGCAATGAGCAGTTCTTC.

In this sample, this clonotype turned up a few times. The chain employs TRBV5-1 and TRBJ2-3; D uncertain. Germline-derived CDR1 and CDR2 are SGHRS and YFSETQ. The CDR3 totals 13 residues. V lost 2 bases, J lost 4 bases, and 8 bases lay in between. As DNA, the CDR3 is TGCGCCAGCAGCTTTTCGGCCGCAGATACGCAGTATTTT. Translating it yields CASSFSAADTQYF.

This sequence joins TRBV5-4 and TRBJ2-5; 8 bases fit TRBD1. The CDR3 runs to 13 residues. Germline V gene data show CDR1 as SGHNT and CDR2 as YYREEE (reference sequence). Germline trimming cut 2 bases from V and 5 bases from J; bases unmatched to any gene: 2. The chain's CDR3 is CASSFNRGETQYF. The CDR3 coding sequence is TGTGCCAGCAGCTTCAACAGGGGGGAGACCCAGTACTTC.

The chain uses TRBV20-1 and TRBJ2-7, with D perhaps matching TRBD1 or TRBD2 (5 bases each). V was trimmed by 1 base and J by 2 bases, leaving 12 bases between them. Per germline, CDR1 DFQATT and CDR2 SNEGSKA (reference sequence). This CDR3 has 14 residues. The CDR3 nucleotides read TGCAGTGCTAGAGTTTGGGGACGAACCTACGAGCAGTACTTC. It codes for CSARVWGRTYEQYF.

This clonotype was found a few times. The rearrangement links TRBV12-3 or TRBV12-4 to TRBJ2-1; unclear D gene. Trimming removed 3 bases at V and 8 bases at J, with 8 bases between. The CDR3 consists of 12 residues. CDR3 loop: CASSFGPDEQFF. Here the CDR3 DNA reads TGTGCCAGCAGTTTCGGACCCGATGAGCAGTTCTTC.

This clonotype has a count of ten or more. The V gene is TRBV20-1, the J gene TRBJ2-3, with 8 bases aligning to TRBD2. This CDR3 spans 14 amino acids. The trim removed 5 bases at V and 1 base at J, leaving 5 bases unmatched. CDR1 is DFQATT and CDR2 is SNEGSKA in the germline V gene (reference sequence). CDR3 in DNA: TGCAGTGCTGACGGAGCGGGGGGCACAGATACGCAGTATTTT. Its protein is CSADGAGGTDTQYF.

The sample holds a few counts of this clonotype. The gene calls are TRBV7-6 and TRBJ1-6; D may be TRBD1 (5 bases). Germline CDR1 is SGHVS and CDR2 is FNYEAQ. The CDR3 spans 15 residues. Trimming stripped 1 base from V and 6 bases from J, with 10 bases between. As DNA, the CDR3 is TGTGCCAGCAGCTTAGAGTCCAGGGCTAATTCACCCCTCCACTTT. As protein: CASSLESRANSPLHF.

This clonotype has at least ten counts. The J gene is TRBJ2-5, the V gene TRBV12-3 or TRBV12-4; possible D gene TRBD2, 5 bases. Trimming removed 3 bases from V and 2 bases from J, with 10 bases in between. The CDR3 has 14 amino acids. As DNA, the CDR3 is TGTGCCAGCAGTTTCCAGAGCGGACAAGAGACCCAGTACTTC. It specifies CASSFQSGQETQYF.

This clonotype occurred a few times. This chain uses TRBV14 with TRBJ1-6; 7 nucleotides agree with TRBD1. The CDR3 is 16 residues long. Germline V gene data show CDR1 as SGHDN and CDR2 as FVKESK. V shed 4 bases, J shed 10 bases, and the junction held 13 bases outside the gene matches. CDR3: CASSLGQAFNGSPLHF. In DNA form, the CDR3 reads TGTGCCAGCAGCCTTGGACAGGCCTTTAATGGGTCACCCCTCCACTTT.